The clone carrying this TCR beta chain was detected once. The sample comes from a study of blood T cell repertoires in COVID-19. The CDR3 has 15 amino acids. The repertoire was sequenced with immunoSEQ multiplex PCR; TCRdb's copy has only in-frame clones and lacks some. This sample has around 190,000 clones, with 75% to 90% found just once. The sequence was collected from a man aged 25-45 years with acute or convalescent COVID-19. The chain joins TRBV1 to TRBJ2-6; TRBD2, the table's D call, lacks a check against the DNA. TRBV1 is listed as a pseudogene. The sample taken for sequencing was peripheral blood. In DNA form, the CDR3 reads TGCACCAGCGTGAACCGGAGGCCTGGGGCCAACGTCCTGACTTTC. Translating it yields CTSVNRRPGANVLTF.